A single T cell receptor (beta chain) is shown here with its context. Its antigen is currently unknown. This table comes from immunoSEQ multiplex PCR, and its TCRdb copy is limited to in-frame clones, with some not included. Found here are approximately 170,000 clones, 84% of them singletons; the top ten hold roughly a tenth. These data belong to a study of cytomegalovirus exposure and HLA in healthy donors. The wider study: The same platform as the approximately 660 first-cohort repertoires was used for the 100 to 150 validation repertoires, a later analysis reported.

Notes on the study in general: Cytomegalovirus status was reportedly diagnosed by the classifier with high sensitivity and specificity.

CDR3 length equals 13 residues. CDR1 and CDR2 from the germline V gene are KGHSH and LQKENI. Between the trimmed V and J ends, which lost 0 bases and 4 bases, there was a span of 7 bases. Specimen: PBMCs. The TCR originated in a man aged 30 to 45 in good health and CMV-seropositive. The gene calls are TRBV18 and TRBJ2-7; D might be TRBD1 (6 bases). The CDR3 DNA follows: TGTGCCAGCTCACCACCCGGACAGTACGAGCAGTACTTC. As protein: CASSPPGQYEQYF.